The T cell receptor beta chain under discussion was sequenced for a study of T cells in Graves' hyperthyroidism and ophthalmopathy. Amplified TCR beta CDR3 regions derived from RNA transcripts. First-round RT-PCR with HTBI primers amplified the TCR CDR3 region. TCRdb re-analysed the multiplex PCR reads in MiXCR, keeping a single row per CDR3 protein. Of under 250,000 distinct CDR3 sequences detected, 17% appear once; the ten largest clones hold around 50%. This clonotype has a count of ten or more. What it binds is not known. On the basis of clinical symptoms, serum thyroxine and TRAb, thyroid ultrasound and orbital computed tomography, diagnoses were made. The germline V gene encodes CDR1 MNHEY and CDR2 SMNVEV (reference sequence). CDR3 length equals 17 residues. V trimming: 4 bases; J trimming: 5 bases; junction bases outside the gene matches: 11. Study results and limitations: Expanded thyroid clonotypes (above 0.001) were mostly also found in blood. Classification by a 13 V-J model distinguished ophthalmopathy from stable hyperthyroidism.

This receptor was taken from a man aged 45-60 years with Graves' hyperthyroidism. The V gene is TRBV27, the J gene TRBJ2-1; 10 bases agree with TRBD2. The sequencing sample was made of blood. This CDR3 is CASSSGKGLALHNEQFF. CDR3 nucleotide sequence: TGTGCCAGCAGTTCTGGAAAGGGACTAGCGTTACACAATGAGCAGTTCTTC.